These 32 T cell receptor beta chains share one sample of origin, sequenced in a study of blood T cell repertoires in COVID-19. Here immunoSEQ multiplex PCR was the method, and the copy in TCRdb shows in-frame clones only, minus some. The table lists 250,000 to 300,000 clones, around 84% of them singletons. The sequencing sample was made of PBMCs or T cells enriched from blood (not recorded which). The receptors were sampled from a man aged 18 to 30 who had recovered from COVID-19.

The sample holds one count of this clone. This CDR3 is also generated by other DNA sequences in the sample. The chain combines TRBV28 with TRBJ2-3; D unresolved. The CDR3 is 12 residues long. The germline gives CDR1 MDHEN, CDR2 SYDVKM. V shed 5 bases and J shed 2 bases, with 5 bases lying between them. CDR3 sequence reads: CASSPSTDTQYF. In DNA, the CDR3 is TGTGCCAGCAGTCCCTCCACAGATACGCAGTATTTT.

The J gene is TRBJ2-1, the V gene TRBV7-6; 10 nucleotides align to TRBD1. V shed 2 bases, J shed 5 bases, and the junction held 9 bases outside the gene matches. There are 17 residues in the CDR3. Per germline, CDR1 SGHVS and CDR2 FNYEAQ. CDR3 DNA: TGTGCCAGCAGCTTATTTCTCGGGACAGGGGACAACAATGAGCAGTTCTTC. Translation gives CASSLFLGTGDNNEQFF.

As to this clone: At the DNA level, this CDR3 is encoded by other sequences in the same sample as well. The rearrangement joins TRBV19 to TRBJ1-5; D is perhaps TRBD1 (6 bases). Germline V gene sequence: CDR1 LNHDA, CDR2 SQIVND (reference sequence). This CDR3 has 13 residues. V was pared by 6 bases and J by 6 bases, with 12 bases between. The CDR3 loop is CASSSTGTQPQHF. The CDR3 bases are TGTGCCAGTAGCTCTACAGGGACTCAGCCCCAGCATTTT.

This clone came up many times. CDR3 in amino acids: CASPGQGDTGELFF. The CDR3 DNA reads as TGTGCCAGCCCGGGACAGGGGGACACCGGGGAGCTGTTTTTT. The chain is built from TRBV6-5 and TRBJ2-2; 11 bases agree with TRBD1. V lost 8 bases, J lost 3 bases, and 2 bases stayed unmatched. Per germline, CDR1 MNHEY and CDR2 SVGAGI. The CDR3 is 14 amino acids.

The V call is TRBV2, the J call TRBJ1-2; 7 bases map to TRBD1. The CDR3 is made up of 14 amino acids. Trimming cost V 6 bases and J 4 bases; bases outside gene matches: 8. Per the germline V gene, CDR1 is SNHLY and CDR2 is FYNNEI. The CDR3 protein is CASRMTGTLYGYTF. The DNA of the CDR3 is TGTGCCAGCAGAATGACAGGGACCCTCTATGGCTACACCTTC.

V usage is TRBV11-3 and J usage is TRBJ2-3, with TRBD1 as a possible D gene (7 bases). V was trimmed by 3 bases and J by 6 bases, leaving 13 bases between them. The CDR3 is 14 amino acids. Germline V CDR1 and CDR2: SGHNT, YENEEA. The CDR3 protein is CASSFGRGADTQYF. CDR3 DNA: TGTGCCAGCAGCTTTGGCAGGGGGGCTGATACGCAGTATTTT.

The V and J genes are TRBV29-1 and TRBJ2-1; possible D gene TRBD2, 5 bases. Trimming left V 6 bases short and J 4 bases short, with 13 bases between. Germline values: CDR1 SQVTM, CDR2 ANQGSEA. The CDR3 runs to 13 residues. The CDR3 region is CSVVQRPYNEQFF. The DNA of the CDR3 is TGCAGCGTGGTGCAGCGGCCATACAATGAGCAGTTCTTC.

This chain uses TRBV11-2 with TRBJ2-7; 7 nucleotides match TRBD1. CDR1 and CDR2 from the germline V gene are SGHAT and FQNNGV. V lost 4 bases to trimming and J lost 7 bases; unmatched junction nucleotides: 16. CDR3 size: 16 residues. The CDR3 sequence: CASSSTKNRGVGEQYF. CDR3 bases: TGTGCCAGCAGCTCGACCAAGAACAGGGGCGTCGGGGAGCAGTACTTC. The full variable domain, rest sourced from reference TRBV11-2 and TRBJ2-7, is EAGVAQSPRYKIIEKRQSVAFWCNPISGHATLYWYQQILGQGPKLLIQFQNNGVVDDSQLPKDRFSAERLKGVDSTLKIQPAKLEDSAVYLCASSSTKNRGVGEQYFGPGTRLTVT.

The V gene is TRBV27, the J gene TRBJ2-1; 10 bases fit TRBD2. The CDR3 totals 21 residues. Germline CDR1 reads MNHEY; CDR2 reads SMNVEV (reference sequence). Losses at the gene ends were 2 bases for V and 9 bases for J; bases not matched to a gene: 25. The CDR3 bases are TGTGCCAGCAGTTTAGCAGGGCCAGCGGGGGGGTTCGGGTCCATGAGGGCTGAGCAGTTCTTC. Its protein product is CASSLAGPAGGFGSMRAEQFF.

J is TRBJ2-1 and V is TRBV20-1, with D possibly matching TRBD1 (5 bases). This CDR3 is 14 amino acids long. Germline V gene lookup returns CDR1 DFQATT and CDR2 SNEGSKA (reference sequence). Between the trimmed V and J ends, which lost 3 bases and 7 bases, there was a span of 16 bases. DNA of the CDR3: TGCAGTGCTAGTAGTGGGGCCCGTCGGAATGAGCAGTTCTTC. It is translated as CSASSGARRNEQFF.

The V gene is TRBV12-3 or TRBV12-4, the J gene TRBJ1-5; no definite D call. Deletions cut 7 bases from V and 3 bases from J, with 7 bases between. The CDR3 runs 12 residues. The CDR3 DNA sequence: TGTGCCAGCAATCAGGCCAATCAGCCCCAGCATTTT. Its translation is CASNQANQPQHF.

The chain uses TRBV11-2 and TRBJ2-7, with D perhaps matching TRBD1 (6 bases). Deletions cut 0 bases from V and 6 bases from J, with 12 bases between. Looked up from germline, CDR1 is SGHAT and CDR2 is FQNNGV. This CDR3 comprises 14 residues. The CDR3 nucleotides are TGTGCCAGCAGCTTAGAGGGGGCACAGGGCGAGCAGTACTTC. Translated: CASSLEGAQGEQYF.

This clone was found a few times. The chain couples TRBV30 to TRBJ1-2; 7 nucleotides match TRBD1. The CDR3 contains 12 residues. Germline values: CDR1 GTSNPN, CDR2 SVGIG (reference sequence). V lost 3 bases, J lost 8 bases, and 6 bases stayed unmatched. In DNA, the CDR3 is TGTGCCTGGAGCCTGGGACAGCCAGGCTACACCTTC. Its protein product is CAWSLGQPGYTF.

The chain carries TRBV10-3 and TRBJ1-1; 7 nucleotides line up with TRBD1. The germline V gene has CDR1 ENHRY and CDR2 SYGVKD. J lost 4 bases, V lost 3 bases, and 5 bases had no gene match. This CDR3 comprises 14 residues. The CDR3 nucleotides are TGTGCCATCAGTGACATTTCAGGGGGCACTGAAGCTTTCTTT. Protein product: CAISDISGGTEAFF.

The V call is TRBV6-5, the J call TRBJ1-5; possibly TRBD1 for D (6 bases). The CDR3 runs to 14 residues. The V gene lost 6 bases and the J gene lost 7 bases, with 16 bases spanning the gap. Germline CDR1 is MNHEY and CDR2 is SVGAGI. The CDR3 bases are TGTGCCAGCAGCCCCCAGGGACACGGCCAGCCCCAGCATTTT. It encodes CASSPQGHGQPQHF.

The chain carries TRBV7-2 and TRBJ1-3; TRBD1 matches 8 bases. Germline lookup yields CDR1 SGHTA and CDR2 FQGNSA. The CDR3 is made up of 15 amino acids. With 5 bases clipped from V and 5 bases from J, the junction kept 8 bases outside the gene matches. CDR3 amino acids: CASSPGTGARNTIYF. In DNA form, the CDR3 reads TGTGCCAGCAGCCCCGGGACAGGTGCGCGAAACACCATATATTTT.

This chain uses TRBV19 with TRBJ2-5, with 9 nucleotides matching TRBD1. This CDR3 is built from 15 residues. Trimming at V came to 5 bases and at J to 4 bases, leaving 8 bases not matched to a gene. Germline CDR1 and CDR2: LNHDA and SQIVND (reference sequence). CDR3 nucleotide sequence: TGTGCCAGTAGTTGGGGACAGGGTTTGGGAGAGACCCAGTACTTC. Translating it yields CASSWGQGLGETQYF.

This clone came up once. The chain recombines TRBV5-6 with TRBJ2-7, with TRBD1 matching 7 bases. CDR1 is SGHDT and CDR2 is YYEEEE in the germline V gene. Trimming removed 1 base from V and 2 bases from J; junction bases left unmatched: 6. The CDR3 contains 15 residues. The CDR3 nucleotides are TGTGCCAGCAGCTTGTCGGGACAGCGTACCTACGAGCAGTACTTC. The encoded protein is CASSLSGQRTYEQYF. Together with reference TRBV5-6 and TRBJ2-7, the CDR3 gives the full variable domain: DAGVTQSPTHLIKTRGQQVTLRCSPKSGHDTVSWYQQALGQGPQFIFQYYEEEERQRGNFPDRFSGHQFPNYSSELNVNALLLGDSALYLCASSLSGQRTYEQYFGPGTRLTVT.

Here the CDR3 DNA reads TGCAGCGGGAACAGGGGGCAAGAGGGGGAGACCCAGTACTTC. It translates to CSGNRGQEGETQYF. The chain is built from TRBV29-1 and TRBJ2-5, with 9 bases matching TRBD1. The CDR3 extends over 14 amino acids. Germline V gene lookup returns CDR1 SQVTM and CDR2 ANQGSEA. Trimming at V came to 7 bases and at J to 5 bases, leaving 11 bases not matched to a gene.

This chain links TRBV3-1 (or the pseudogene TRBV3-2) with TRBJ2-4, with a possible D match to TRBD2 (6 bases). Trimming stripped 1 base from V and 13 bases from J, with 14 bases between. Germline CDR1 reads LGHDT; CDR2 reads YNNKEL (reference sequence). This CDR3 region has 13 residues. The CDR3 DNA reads TGTGCCAGCAGCCAAGGGATACGGGCGGGGCAGTACTTC. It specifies CASSQGIRAGQYF.

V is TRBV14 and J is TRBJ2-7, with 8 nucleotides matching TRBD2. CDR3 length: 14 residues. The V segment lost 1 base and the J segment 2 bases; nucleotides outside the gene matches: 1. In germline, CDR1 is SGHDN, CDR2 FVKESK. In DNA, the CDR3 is TGTGCCAGCAGCCAAGTGACTAGCGCCTACGAGCAGTACTTC. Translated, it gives CASSQVTSAYEQYF.

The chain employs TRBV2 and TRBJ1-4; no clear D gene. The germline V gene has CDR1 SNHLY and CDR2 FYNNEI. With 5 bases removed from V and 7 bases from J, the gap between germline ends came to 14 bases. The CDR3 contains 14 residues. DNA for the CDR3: TGTGCCAGCAGTATGACCCAGCGGGGTGAAAAACTGTTTTTT. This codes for CASSMTQRGEKLFF.

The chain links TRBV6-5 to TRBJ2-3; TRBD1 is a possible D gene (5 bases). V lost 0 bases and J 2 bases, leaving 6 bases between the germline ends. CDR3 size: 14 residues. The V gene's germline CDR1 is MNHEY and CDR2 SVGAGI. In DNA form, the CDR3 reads TGTGCCAGCAGTTACTCGGACACCACAGATACGCAGTATTTT. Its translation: CASSYSDTTDTQYF.

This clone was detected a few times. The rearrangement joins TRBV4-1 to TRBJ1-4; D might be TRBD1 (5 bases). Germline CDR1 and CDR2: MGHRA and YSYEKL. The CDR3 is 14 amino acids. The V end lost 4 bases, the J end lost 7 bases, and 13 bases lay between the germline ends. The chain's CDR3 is CASSLTGIREKLFF. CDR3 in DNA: TGCGCCAGCAGCCTTACAGGTATCCGTGAAAAACTGTTTTTT.

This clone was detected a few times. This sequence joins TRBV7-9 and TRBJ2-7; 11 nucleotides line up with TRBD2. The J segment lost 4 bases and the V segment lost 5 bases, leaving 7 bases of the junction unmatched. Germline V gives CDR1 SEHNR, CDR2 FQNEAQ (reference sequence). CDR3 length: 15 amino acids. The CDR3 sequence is CASSPTSGGTYEQYF. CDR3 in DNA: TGTGCCAGCAGCCCTACTAGCGGGGGAACTTACGAGCAGTACTTC.

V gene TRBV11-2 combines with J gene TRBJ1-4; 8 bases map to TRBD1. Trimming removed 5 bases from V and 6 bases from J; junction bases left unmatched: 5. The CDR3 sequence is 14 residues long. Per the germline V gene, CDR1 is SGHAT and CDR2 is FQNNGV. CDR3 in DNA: TGTGCCAGCAGCCGGACAGGGCGGTATGAAAAACTGTTTTTT. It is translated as CASSRTGRYEKLFF.

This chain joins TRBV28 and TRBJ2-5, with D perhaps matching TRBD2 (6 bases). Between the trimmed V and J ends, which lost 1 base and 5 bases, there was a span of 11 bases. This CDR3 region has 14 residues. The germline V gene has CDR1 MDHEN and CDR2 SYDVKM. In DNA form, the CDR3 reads TGTGCCAGCAGTTTATCCGGGGGATTGGAGACCCAGTACTTC. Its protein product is CASSLSGGLETQYF.

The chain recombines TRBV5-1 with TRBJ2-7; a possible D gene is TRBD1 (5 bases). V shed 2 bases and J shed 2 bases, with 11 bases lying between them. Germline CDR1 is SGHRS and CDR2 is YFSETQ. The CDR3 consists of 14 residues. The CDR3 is CASSFSRAPYEQYF. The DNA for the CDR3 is TGCGCCAGCAGCTTTAGCAGGGCCCCCTACGAGCAGTACTTC.

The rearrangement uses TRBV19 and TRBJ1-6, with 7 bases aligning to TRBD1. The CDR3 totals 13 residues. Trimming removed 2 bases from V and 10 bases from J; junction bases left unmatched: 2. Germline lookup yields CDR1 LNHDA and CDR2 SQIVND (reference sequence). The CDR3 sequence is CASSITGDSPLHF. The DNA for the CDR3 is TGTGCCAGTAGTATAACAGGGGACTCACCCCTCCACTTT.

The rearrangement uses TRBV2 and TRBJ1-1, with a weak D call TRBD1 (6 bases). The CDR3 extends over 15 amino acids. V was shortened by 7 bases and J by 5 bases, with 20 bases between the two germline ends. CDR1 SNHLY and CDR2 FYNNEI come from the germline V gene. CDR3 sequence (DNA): TGTGCCAGCACTCAACGGGGAGGGGGGGTGACTGAAGCTTTCTTT. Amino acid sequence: CASTQRGGGVTEAFF.

CDR3 bases: TGTGCCAGCAGTTTATCCGGACTAGCGGGGGGGCCTAATACGCAGTATTTT. It codes for CASSLSGLAGGPNTQYF. The chain combines TRBV27 with TRBJ2-3; TRBD2 matches 15 bases. The V gene's germline CDR1 is MNHEY and CDR2 SMNVEV (reference sequence). Germline trimming cut 0 bases from V and 7 bases from J; bases unmatched to any gene: 5. This CDR3 comprises 17 residues.

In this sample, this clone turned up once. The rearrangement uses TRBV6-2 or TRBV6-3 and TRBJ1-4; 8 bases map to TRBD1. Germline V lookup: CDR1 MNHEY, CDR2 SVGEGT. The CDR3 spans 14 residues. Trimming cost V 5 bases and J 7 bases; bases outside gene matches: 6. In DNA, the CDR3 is TGTGCCAGCAGTCGACAGGGGATGGTTGAAAAACTGTTTTTT. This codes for CASSRQGMVEKLFF.